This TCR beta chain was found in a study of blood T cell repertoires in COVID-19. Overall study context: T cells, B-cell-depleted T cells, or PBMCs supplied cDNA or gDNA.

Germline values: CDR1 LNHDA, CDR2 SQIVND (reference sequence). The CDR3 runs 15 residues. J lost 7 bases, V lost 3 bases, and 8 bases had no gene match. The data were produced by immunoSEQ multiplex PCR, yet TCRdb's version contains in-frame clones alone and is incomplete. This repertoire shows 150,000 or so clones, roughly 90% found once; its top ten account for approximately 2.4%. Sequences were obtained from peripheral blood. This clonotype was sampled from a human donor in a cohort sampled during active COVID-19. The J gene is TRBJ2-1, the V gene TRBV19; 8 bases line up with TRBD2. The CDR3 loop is CASSIFRGGENEQFF. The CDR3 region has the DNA TGTGCCAGTAGTATCTTCCGGGGGGGCGAGAATGAGCAGTTCTTC.